This T cell receptor beta chain was observed in a study of cytotoxic CD8 clonotypes in ibrutinib-treated CLL. At the level of the study: The patient breakdown showed ten to eleven relapsed/refractory and about 16 treatment-naive cases, with under 18 IGHV unmutated.

Study-wide results and limits: Public clonotypes occurred uncommonly; on treatment, they contracted or remained stable. Sampling times differed between sustained-remission and progressing patients.

The repertoire was sequenced with immunoSEQ multiplex PCR; TCRdb's copy has only in-frame clones and lacks some. The data show approximately 23,000 clones, about three quarters seen once. This clone has more than one count but fewer than ten. Its antigen is unidentified. Germline V CDR1 and CDR2: SNHLY, FYNNEI. The CDR3 runs to 13 residues. V lost 8 bases to trimming and J lost 9 bases, with 14 bases between them. The sequence derives from a human donor with chronic lymphocytic leukemia. The sample was PBMCs, taken before ibrutinib treatment. The rearrangement joins TRBV2 to TRBJ1-6; possibly TRBD1 for D (6 bases). The CDR3 is CASADRSGSPLHF. CDR3 coding DNA: TGTGCCAGCGCAGACAGGTCAGGTTCACCCCTCCACTTT.